The clone carrying this T cell receptor (beta chain) was detected only a few times. Its cognate antigen is unknown. This record comes from a study of response to subunit inactivated influenza vaccine. General observations from the study: Authors suggested each seasonal influenza vaccination recruits few new T cells.

TCRdb re-called the RT-PCR reads through MiXCR, storing one row per CDR3 protein. The sample records hundreds of thousands of distinct CDR3 sequences, 21% being singletons. The CDR3 loop spans 13 amino acids. Per germline, CDR1 MDHEN and CDR2 SYDVKM. Trimming cost V 6 bases and J 1 base, with 9 bases left between them. V usage is TRBV28 and J usage is TRBJ1-1, with D perhaps TRBD1 (6 bases). The clonotype originates from a man aged 45 to 75 who received an inactivated influenza vaccine. The starting material was PBMCs from blood, obtained around 22 months after vaccination. Here the CDR3 reads CASRLDRNTEAFF. CDR3 coding DNA: TGTGCCAGCAGGCTGGACAGGAACACTGAAGCTTTCTTT.